This TCR beta chain comes out of a study of blood T cells in healthy people across ages (dated by TCRdb to between 2014 and 2017). Context from the whole study: In model experiments, template switching captured about one uniquely barcoded TCR beta cDNA molecule for every two T cells. The study measured age-related changes in TCR beta repertoire diversity using deep sequencing normalized with unique cDNA molecular identifiers. Using the same blood draw, the study looked at two additional independent replicas of 1 million unique cDNA reads for two donors, one aged 18 to 29 and the other aged 80 or older. To avoid experimental bias, donors of different ages were distributed randomly across sequencing lanes. The donors were split into four age groups: young (average around 16 years), middle-aged (roughly 39), aged (about 62) and long-lived (under 85).

Receptors were amplified or captured by 5' RACE. Sequencing relied on an Illumina HiSeq 2500. A second PCR of about 7 to 12 cycles was run with a J-beta primer mix and a sample-barcoded 5' primer. A template-switch 5' adaptor carrying 12 random nucleotides introduced a unique molecular identifier onto each TCR beta cDNA molecule. Each sample yielded at least 2.5 million CDR3-containing paired-end reads. First-strand cDNA synthesis was performed from all RNA using the Mint cDNA synthesis kit, with priming by a TRBC-specific oligonucleotide. All cDNA was treated with uracil-DNA glycosylase and then went through a first 18-cycle PCR with the universal primers M1SS and BC2_uni_R. As for how the authors treated the data: Each sample was normalized by randomly selecting 1 million high-quality reads, each carrying a distinct molecular identifier. Instead of being binned into consensus sequences, reads that shared molecular identifiers were thrown out. MiTCR, run with a Q25 quality threshold and the strictest error-elimination algorithm, handled CDR3 identification, clonotype clustering and error correction. A nonparametric unseen species model with Euler transformation was used to estimate lower-bound total TCR beta diversity. Starting from the raw public reads, TCRdb applied fastp trimming at Q25, assembled clones with MiXCR and retained in-frame beta chains. CDR3 protein duplicates are merged, each entry listing the most common genes and DNA. The V and J calls were not made by the authors but by TCRdb's processing. For this sample there are some 780,000 distinct CDR3 sequences; 56% appear just once. The ten largest clonotypes hold more than 25% of the sample.

The 39 donors, aged roughly 6 to 100 years, were systemically healthy Caucasian individuals from Russia. Each donor gave 8 to 10 milliliters of peripheral blood, collected into EDTA-treated Vacutainer tubes. Ficoll-Paque density-gradient centrifugation was used to isolate PBMCs, with at least 7 million per sample. Total RNA was extracted from PBMCs with Trizol reagent, with at least 5.5 micrograms obtained per sample. For every donor, flow cytometry on a PBMC aliquot measured the percentage of naive CD45RAhigh/CD27high T cells. Paper-wide results and their limitations: Because the CMV infection status of the donors was unknown, age-related changes in expanded clonotypes may potentially have been confounded. The percentage of naive T cells measured by flow cytometry correlated strongly with observed TCR beta diversity. Total diversity estimates from one million sequenced T cells were considered lower bounds and underestimates. As age increased, observed TCR beta diversity per million T cells dropped in a roughly linear way, and a significant reduction was already evident by age 40. The long-lived group showed more naive CD4+ T cells, fewer expanded clones and increased TCR diversity than the aged group, suggesting age selection. Because profiling used bulk unsorted PBMCs, naive and antigen-experienced compartments could not be compared conclusively.

Remarks on this clonotype: The antigen it binds to is not known. Base qualities were left out, and no much larger clone turns up one base away.

The cysteine opens and the phenylalanine closes a CDR3 of 14 amino acids. Just the 42-base CDR3 DNA is kept, in frame starting at base 1. The germline V gene supplies CDR1 MDHEN and CDR2 SYDVKM. Sequenced sample: blood. This TCR derives from a middle-aged man in good health. The V gene is TRBV28 and the J gene is TRBJ2-5; 7 central nucleotides agree with TRBD1. The J call could be wrong; TRBJ2-7 is a better fit for the DNA end. The CDR3 region has the sequence CANRAAGGSYEQYF. The DNA sequence is given as TGTGCCAACAGAGCCGCAGGGGGAAGCTACGAGCAGTACTTC.